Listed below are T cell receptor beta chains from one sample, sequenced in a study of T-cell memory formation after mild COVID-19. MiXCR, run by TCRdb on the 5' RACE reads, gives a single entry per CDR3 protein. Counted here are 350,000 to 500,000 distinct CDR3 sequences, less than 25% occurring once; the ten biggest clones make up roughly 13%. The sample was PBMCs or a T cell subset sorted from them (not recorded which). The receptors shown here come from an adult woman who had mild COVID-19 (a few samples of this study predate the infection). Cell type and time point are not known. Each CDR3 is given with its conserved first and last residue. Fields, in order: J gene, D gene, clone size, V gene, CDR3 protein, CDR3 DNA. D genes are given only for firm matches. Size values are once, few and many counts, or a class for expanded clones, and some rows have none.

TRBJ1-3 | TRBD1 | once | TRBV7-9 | CASSMGQALSGNTIYF | TGTGCCAGCAGTATGGGACAGGCCCTCTCTGGAAACACCATATATTTT
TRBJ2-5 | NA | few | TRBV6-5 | CASSNYPGQETQYF | TGTGCCAGCAGTAACTACCCGGGACAAGAGACCCAGTACTTC
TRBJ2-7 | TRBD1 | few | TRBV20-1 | CSARDRSSSYEQYF | TGCAGTGCCCGGGACAGGTCCTCCTCCTACGAGCAGTACTTC
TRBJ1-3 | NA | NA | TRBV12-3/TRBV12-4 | CASSRSGVSGNTIYF | TGTGCCAGCAGTCGATCAGGGGTCTCTGGAAACACCATATATTTT
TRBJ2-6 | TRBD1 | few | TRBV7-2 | CASSSRGGDRGFSGANVLTF | TGTGCCAGCAGCTCAAGAGGGGGGGACAGGGGCTTCTCTGGGGCCAACGTCCTGACTTTC
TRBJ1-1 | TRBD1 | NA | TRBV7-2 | CASSPTGGFYTEAFF | TGTGCCAGCAGTCCCACAGGGGGCTTCTACACTGAAGCTTTCTTT
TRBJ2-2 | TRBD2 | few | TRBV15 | CATSRGLAGGELFF | TGTGCCACCAGCAGGGGACTAGCTGGGGGGGAGCTGTTTTTT
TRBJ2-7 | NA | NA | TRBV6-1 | CASSLLGTLSYEQYF | TGTGCCAGCAGTCTCCTTGGGACATTATCCTACGAGCAGTACTTC
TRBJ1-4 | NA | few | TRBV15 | CATSRDRVGEKLFF | TGTGCCACCAGCAGAGATCGGGTAGGAGAAAAACTGTTTTTT
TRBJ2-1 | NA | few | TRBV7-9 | CASSHPTEGSTYNEQFF | TGTGCCAGCAGCCACCCAACGGAGGGTAGTACCTACAATGAGCAGTTCTTC
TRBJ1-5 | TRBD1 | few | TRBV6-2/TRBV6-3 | CASSEQGLDNQPQHF | TGTGCCAGCAGTGAACAGGGGCTTGACAATCAGCCCCAGCATTTT
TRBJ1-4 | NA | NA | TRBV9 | CASSVGVDEKLFF | TGTGCCAGCAGCGTTGGGGTTGATGAAAAACTGTTTTTT
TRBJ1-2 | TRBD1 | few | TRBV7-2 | CASSLAKRQGSLYGYTF | TGTGCCAGCAGCTTAGCGAAGAGACAGGGGAGCCTCTATGGCTACACCTTC
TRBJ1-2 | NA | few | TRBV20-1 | CSARGHQAGRSYGYTF | TGCAGTGCTAGAGGACATCAGGCCGGGAGGTCCTATGGCTACACCTTC
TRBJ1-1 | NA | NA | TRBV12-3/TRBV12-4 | CGSSSEVGTEAFF | TGTGGCAGCAGTTCAGAGGTGGGAACTGAAGCTTTCTTT
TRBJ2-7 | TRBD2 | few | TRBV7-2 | CASSAGTNAYEQYF | TGTGCCAGCAGCGCCGGGACTAACGCCTACGAGCAGTACTTC
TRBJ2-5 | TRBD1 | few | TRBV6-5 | CASSYLGQVETQYF | TGTGCCAGCAGTTACTTGGGACAGGTGGAGACCCAGTACTTC
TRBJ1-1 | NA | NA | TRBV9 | CASSVAGGQGEAFF | TGTGCCAGCAGCGTAGCTGGGGGGCAGGGTGAAGCTTTCTTT
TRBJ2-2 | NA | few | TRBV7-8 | CASSLVTAVTRELFF | TGTGCCAGCAGCTTAGTGACAGCAGTAACCCGGGAGCTGTTTTTT
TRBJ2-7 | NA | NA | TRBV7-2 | CASSFGGMYEQYF | TGTGCCAGCAGCTTTGGTGGGATGTACGAGCAGTACTTC
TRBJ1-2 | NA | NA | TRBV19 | CASNPTSTYGYTF | TGTGCCAGTAATCCGACCAGTACCTATGGCTACACCTTC
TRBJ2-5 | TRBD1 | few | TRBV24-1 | CATSESGGGETQYF | TGTGCCACCAGTGAGTCAGGGGGCGGGGAGACCCAGTACTTC